This T cell receptor (beta chain) originates from a study of shared T cell receptors in the human thymus. CDR1 and CDR2 (germline): ENHRY, SYGVKD. Losses at the gene ends were 8 bases for V and 4 bases for J; bases not matched to a gene: 4. This CDR3 is 14 amino acids long. This table comes from immunoSEQ multiplex PCR, and its TCRdb copy is limited to in-frame clones, with some not included. Of under 450,000 clones in the sample, 85% to 95% were seen once. Sequencing input: thymocytes. The sequence was obtained from a human donor. This rearrangement joins TRBV10-3 to TRBJ2-2, with 10 bases that match TRBD1. The DNA of the CDR3 is TGTGCCATCGGGACAGGGGATTTCACCGGGGAGCTGTTTTTT. It yields the protein CAIGTGDFTGELFF.